What follows are 3 T cell receptor beta chains derived from one specimen sequenced in a study of blood T cells in healthy people across ages. A second about 6 to 12 cycle PCR used barcoded and J-beta primers. In TCRdb, the 5' RACE reads were re-called with MiXCR into one record per CDR3 protein. The sample shows hundreds of thousands of distinct CDR3 sequences, less than 35% of them seen only once. Material: blood. Receptor source: a woman of 80 years or more in good health.

This clonotype was observed a few times. This clone may be a read error of a much larger clone one base away. The V gene is TRBV29-1, the J gene TRBJ1-4; weak D call: TRBD1 (5 bases). Per the germline V gene, CDR1 is SQVTM and CDR2 is ANQGSEA. The CDR3 totals 13 residues. V shed 4 bases and J shed 3 bases, with 9 bases lying between them. The CDR3 sequence: CSVVRGSNEKLFF. CDR3 coding DNA: TGCAGCGTTGTAAGGGGATCTAATGAAAAACTGTTTTTT.

This clonotype was picked up many times. This CDR3 reads CASSEGSSVSAFF. The CDR3 DNA sequence: TGTGCCAGCAGTGAAGGGAGCAGTGTATCAGCTTTCTTT. The chain employs TRBV2 and TRBJ1-1, with no clear D. Trimming stripped 1 base from V and 10 bases from J, with 13 bases between. CDR3 length: 13 residues. Germline CDR1 and CDR2: SNHLY and FYNNEI.

This clonotype was observed at least ten times. The chain uses TRBV6-5 and TRBJ1-6; TRBD1 might be the D (6 bases). This CDR3 is built from 16 residues. The V end was cut by 6 bases, the J end by 0 bases, with 12 bases between. CDR1 is MNHEY, CDR2 SVGAGI, per germline. As DNA, the CDR3 is TGTGCCAGCAGGGTTCAGGGGAGCTCCTATAATTCACCCCTCCACTTT. Its protein product is CASRVQGSSYNSPLHF.